The subject of this entry is one T cell receptor (beta chain). The sample belongs to a study of control samples from healthy donors and cancer patients. Sequenced by immunoSEQ multiplex PCR; TCRdb stores in-frame clones only, minus some. Among fewer than 110,000 clones listed, 85% to 90% were seen once. The CDR3 totals 16 residues. Trimming removed 4 bases from V and 0 bases from J, with 13 bases in between. The germline CDR1 and CDR2 sequences are MGHRA and YSYEKL. This chain links TRBV4-1 with TRBJ1-5; perhaps TRBD1 as D (5 bases). The sequence derives from a man between 60 and 70 years old with lung cancer. Sequencing was performed on PBMCs. The chain's CDR3 is CASSRGTANSNQPQHF. CDR3 DNA: TGCGCCAGCAGCCGAGGGACGGCGAATAGCAATCAGCCCCAGCATTTT.